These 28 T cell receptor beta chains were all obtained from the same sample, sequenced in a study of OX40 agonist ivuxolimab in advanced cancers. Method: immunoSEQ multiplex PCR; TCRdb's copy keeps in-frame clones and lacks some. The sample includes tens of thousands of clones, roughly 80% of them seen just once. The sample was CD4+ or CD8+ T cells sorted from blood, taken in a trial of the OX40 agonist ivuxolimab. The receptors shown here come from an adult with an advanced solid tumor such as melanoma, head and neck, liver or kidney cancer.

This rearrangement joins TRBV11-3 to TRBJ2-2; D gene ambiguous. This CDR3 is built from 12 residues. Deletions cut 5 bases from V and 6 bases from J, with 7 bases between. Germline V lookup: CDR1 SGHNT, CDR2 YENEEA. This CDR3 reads CASSPGPGELFF. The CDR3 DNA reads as TGTGCCAGCAGCCCAGGCCCCGGGGAGCTGTTTTTT.

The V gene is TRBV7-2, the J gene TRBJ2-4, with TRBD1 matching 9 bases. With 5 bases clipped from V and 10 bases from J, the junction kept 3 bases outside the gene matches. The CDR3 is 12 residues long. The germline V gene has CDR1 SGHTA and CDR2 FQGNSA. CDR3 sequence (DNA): TGTGCCAGCAGCCGGGACAGGGATATTCAGTACTTC. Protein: CASSRDRDIQYF.

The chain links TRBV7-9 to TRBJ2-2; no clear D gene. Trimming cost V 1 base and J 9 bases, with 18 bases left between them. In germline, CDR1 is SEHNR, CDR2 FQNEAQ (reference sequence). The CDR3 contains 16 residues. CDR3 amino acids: CASSLGEGISARELFF. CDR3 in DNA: TGTGCCAGCAGCTTAGGGGAAGGGATAAGTGCCCGGGAGCTGTTTTTT.

CDR3 coding DNA: TGTGCCAGCAGCAAAGTAGTAGGCGGGGACTACGAGCAGTACTTC. It yields the protein CASSKVVGGDYEQYF. V gene TRBV21-1 combines with J gene TRBJ2-7; the DNA was not compared with TRBD2, the D call given in the table. TRBV21-1 is described as a pseudogene. The CDR3 has 15 amino acids.

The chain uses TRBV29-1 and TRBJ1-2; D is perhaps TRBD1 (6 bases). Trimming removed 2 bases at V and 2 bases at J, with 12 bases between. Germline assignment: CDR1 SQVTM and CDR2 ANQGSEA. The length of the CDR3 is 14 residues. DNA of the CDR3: TGCAGCGTTGAACAGGGGACTGACAACTATGGCTACACCTTC. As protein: CSVEQGTDNYGYTF.

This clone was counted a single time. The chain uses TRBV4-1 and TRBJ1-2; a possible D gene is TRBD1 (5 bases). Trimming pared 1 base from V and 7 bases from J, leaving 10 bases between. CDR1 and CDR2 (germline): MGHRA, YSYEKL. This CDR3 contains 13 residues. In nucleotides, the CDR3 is TGCGCCAGCAGCCAAGGGGAAGGGGCTGGCTACACCTTC. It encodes CASSQGEGAGYTF.

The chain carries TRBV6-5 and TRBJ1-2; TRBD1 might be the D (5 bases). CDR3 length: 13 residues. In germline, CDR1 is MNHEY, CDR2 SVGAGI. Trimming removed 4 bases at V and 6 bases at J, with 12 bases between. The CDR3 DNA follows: TGTGCCAGCAGTTTGTTCAGGGCCCATGGCTACACCTTC. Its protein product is CASSLFRAHGYTF.

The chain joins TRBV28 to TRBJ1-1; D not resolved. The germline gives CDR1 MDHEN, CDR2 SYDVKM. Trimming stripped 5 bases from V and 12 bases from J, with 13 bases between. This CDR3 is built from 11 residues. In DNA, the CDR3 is TGTGCCAGCAGTACCGTGTGGGGTACTTTCTTT. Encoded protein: CASSTVWGTFF.

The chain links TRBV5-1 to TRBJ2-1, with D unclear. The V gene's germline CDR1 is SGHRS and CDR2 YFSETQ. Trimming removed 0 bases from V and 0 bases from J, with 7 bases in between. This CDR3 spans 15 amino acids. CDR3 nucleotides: TGCGCCAGCAGCTTGGCCGAGGTCTCCTACAATGAGCAGTTCTTC. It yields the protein CASSLAEVSYNEQFF.

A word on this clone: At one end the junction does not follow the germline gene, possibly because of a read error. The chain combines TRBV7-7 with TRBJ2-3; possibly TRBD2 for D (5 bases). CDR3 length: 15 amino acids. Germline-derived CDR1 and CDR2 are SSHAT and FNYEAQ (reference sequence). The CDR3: CASSSPEGSTDTQYF. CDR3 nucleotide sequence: TGTGCTAGCAGCTCCCCCGAGGGTTCCACAGATACGCAGTATTTT.

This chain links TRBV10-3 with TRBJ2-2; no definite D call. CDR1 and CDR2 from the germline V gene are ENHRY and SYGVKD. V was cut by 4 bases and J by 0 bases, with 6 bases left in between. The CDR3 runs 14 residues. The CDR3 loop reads CAISGSTNTGELFF. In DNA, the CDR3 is TGTGCCATCAGTGGAAGTACGAACACCGGGGAGCTGTTTTTT.

The CDR3 protein is CSAPATSTDTQYF. In DNA form, the CDR3 reads TGCAGCGCCCCAGCTACCAGCACAGATACGCAGTATTTT. This rearrangement joins TRBV29-1 to TRBJ2-3; D is uncertain. The ends were cut back, 7 bases at V and 0 bases at J, with 11 bases in the middle. The V gene's germline CDR1 is SQVTM and CDR2 ANQGSEA. There are 13 residues in the CDR3.

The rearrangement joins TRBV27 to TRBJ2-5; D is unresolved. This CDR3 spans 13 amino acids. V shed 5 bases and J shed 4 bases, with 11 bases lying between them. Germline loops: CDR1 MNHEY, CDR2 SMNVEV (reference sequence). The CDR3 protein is CASSAGPGETQYF. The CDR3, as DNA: TGTGCCAGCAGTGCCGGTCCAGGAGAGACCCAGTACTTC.

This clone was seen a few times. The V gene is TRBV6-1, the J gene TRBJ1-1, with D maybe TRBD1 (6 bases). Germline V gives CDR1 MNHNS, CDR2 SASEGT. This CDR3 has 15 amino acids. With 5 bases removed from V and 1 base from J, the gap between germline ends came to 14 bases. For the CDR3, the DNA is TGTGCCAGCAGTTTCCGGGGACAAGCGAACACTGAAGCTTTCTTT. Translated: CASSFRGQANTEAFF.

CDR3 in amino acids: CASTRDRGYNEQFF. The DNA of the CDR3 is TGTGCCAGCACCAGGGACAGGGGGTACAATGAGCAGTTCTTC. The chain carries TRBV2 and TRBJ2-1; 11 bases align to TRBD1. Looked up from germline, CDR1 is SNHLY and CDR2 is FYNNEI. There are 14 residues in the CDR3. V lost 7 bases, J lost 4 bases, and 3 bases stayed unmatched.

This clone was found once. This CDR3 is CASSLTSGRTNTGELFF. The CDR3 DNA reads TGTGCCAGCAGTCTGACTAGCGGGAGAACAAACACCGGGGAGCTGTTTTTT. The gene calls are TRBV7-9 and TRBJ2-2, with 12 bases matching TRBD2. This CDR3 contains 17 residues. Germline CDR1 and CDR2: SEHNR and FQNEAQ (reference sequence). The V and J ends lost 6 bases and 2 bases, in that order; junction bases with no gene match: 7.

In nucleotides, the CDR3 is TGCGCCAGCAGCTTCAGGCAGGGGGCAGACATTCAGTACTTC. It is translated as CASSFRQGADIQYF. V and J are TRBV5-1 and TRBJ2-4; TRBD1 matches at 8 bases. Germline trimming cut 2 bases from V and 8 bases from J; bases unmatched to any gene: 6. This CDR3 spans 14 amino acids. Germline-derived CDR1 and CDR2 are SGHRS and YFSETQ.

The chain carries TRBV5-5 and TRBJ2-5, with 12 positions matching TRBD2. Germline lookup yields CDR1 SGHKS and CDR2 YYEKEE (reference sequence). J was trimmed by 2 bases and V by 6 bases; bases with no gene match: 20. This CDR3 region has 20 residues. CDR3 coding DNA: TGTGCCAGCACCAACGGCCCCATGACTAGCGGGAGTGCTCGGCAAGAGACCCAGTACTTC. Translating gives CASTNGPMTSGSARQETQYF.

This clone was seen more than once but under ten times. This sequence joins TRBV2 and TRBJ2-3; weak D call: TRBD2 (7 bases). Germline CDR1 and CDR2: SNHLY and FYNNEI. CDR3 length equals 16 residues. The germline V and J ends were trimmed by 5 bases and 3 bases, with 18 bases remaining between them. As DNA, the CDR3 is TGTGCCAGCAGTCACAGGGACCCTAGCGGAACAGATACGCAGTATTTT. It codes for CASSHRDPSGTDTQYF.

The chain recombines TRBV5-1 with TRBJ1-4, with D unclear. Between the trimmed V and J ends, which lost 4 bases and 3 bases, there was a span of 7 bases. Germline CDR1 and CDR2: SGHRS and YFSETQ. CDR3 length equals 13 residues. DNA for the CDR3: TGCGCCAGCAGCGAGGCCCCTAATGAAAAACTGTTTTTT. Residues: CASSEAPNEKLFF.

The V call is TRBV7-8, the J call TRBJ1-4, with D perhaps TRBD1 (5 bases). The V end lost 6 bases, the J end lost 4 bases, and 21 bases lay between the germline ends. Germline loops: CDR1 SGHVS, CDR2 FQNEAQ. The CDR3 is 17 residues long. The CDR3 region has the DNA TGTGCCAGCAGTCCTGGGACGTACCCCCTTGGTAATGAAAAACTGTTTTTT. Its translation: CASSPGTYPLGNEKLFF.

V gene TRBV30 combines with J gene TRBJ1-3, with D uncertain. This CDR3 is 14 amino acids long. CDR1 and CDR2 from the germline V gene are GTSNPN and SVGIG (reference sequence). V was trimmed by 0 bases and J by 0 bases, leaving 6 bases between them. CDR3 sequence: CAWSVGSSGNTIYF. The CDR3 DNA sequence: TGTGCCTGGAGTGTAGGCTCCTCTGGAAACACCATATATTTT.

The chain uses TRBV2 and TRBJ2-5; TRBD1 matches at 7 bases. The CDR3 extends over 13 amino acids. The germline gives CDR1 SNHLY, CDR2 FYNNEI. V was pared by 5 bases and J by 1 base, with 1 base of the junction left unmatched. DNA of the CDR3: TGTGCCAGCAGTAGGGACAGCCAAGAGACCCAGTACTTC. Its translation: CASSRDSQETQYF.

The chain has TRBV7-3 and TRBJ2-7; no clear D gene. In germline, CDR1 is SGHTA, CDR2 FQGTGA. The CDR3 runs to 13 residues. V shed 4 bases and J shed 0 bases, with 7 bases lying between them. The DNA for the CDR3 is TGTGCCAGCAGCTCAGCCTCCTCCTACGAGCAGTACTTC. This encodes CASSSASSYEQYF. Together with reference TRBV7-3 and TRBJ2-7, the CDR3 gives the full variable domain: GAGVSQTPSNKVTEKGKYVELRCDPISGHTALYWYRQSLGQGPEFLIYFQGTGAADDSGLPNDRFFAVRPEGSVSTLKIQRTERGDSAVYLCASSSASSYEQYFGPGTRLTVT.

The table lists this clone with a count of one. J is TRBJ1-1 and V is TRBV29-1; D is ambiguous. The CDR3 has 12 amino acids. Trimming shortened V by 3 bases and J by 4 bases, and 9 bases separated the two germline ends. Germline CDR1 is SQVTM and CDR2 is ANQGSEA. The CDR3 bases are TGCAGCGTTGATTATTTGGCCACTGAAGCTTTCTTT. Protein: CSVDYLATEAFF.

The CDR3, as DNA: TGTGCCAGCAGCTTAAACAGAGCCGAGCAGTACTTC. This codes for CASSLNRAEQYF. The chain links TRBV13 to TRBJ2-7; D is undetermined. V was clipped by 2 bases and J by 6 bases, with 8 bases between them. CDR3 size: 12 residues. Germline V gene data show CDR1 as PRHDT and CDR2 as FYEKMQ (reference sequence). Full variable domain (rest looked up from reference TRBV13 and TRBJ2-7): AAGVIQSPRHLIKEKRETATLKCYPIPRHDTVYWYQQGPGQDPQFLISFYEKMQSDKGSIPDRFSAQQFSDYHSELNMSSLELGDSALYFCASSLNRAEQYFGPGTRLTVT.

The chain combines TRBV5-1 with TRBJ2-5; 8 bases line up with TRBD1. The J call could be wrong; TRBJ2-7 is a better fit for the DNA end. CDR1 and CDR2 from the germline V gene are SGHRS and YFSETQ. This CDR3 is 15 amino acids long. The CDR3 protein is CASSLGWDRSYEQYF. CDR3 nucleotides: TGCGCCAGCAGCTTGGGATGGGACAGGAGCTACGAGCAGTACTTC.

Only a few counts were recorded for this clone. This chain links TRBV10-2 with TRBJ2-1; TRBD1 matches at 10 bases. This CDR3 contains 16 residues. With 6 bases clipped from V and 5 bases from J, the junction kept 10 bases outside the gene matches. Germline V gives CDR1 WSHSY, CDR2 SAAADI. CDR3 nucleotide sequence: TGCGCCAGCAGGGACAGGGGGGGAGGCCTCAACAATGAGCAGTTCTTC. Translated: CASRDRGGGLNNEQFF.